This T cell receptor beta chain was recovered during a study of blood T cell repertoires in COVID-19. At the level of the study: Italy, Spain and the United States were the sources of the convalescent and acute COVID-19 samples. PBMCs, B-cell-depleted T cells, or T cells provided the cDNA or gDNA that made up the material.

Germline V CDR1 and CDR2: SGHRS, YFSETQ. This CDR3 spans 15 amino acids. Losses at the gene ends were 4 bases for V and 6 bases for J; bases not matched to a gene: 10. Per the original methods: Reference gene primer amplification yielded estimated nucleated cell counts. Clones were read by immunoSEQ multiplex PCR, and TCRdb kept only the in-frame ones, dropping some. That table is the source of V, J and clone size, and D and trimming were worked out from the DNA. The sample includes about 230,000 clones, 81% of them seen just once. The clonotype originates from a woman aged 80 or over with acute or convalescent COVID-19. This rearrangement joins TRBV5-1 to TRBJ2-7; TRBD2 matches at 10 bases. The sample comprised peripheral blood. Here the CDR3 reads CASSPPPSGSVEQYF. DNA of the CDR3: TGCGCCAGCAGCCCTCCCCCTAGCGGGAGTGTCGAGCAGTACTTC.